This paragraph covers one T cell receptor beta chain sequence. It has no known antigen specificity. One base away there is no much larger clone; base qualities are not given. According to the germline V gene, CDR1 reads MDHEN and CDR2 reads SYDVKM. At the junction V is shortened by 5 bases and J by 4 bases, with 7 bases in between. The CDR3 goes from the cysteine to the phenylalanine over 12 residues. This entry keeps only the CDR3 DNA: 36 bases, framed from base 1. The CDR3 regions of human TCRbeta chains were analyzed by immunosequencing. Concerning the study's data processing: Repertoire TCRs were checked for matches against a reference library of SARS-CoV-2-specific TCRs that had been generated using the MIRA antigen-specificity platform. Breadth meant the fraction of unique TCRs that were SARS-CoV-2-associated, whereas depth meant the fraction of total T cells that were SARS-CoV-2-associated. Using the MIRA data, every spike-specific TCR was mapped to the spike region that the TCR reacted to and assigned to either a CD4 or a CD8 class. Log10-transformed breadth and depth values were compared by one-way ANOVA with Sidak's multiple comparisons tests. TCRdb provides this immuneACCESS table in a form limited to in-frame rearrangements. Some clones are lacking; in checked studies, under half of them reflect an unresolved V gene, and why the rest are absent is not known. V and J calls and clone size are as listed in that table; D and trimming were resolved from the DNA. This sample holds tens of thousands of clones; roughly 90% were observed only once. The top ten hold under 5% of the sample.

The label giving this sample's time point can be read as: about 28 days (+/-7) after the second vaccine dose. Because spike-specific TCR depth and breadth did not differ between the two schedules, AZD1222 recipients who got a second dose at roughly 4 weeks were pooled with those who got a second dose at roughly 12 weeks. The vaccinee samples were drawn from two UK trials, COV001 and COV002, one of which was a single-blind randomized controlled phase 2/3 trial testing AZD1222 (ChAdOx1 nCoV-19) in healthy adults. For TCRbeta chain sequencing, PBMC samples were collected from trial participants at day 0 and at day 28 after the second dose. The sample belongs to a study of T cell responses to AZD1222 COVID-19 vaccine (dated by TCRdb to about 2021). About the investigation overall: A total of over 230 trial participants underwent TCR sequencing, of whom some 210 received two doses of AZD1222 and about 26 received two doses of the MenACWY control vaccine. Trial participants were enrolled by age into 18-55, 56-69 and 70-plus year subgroups, with approximately 150, 28 and 58 TCR-sequenced participants respectively. Here is what the overall study found, with its caveats: Participants were mostly white British, with more females than males. The authors suggested clonal diversity may have been underestimated. CD4 TCRs associated with the vaccine covered the entire spike protein, and the dominant responses were in regions 160-218 and 743-854. The 56-69-year group was small, and its depth increase did not reach significance, likely because of low power. Conclusions about previously exposed vaccinees were limited because only six AZD1222 recipients were SARS-CoV-2 seropositive at baseline. A significant rise in spike-specific TCR breadth and depth was observed after two AZD1222 doses relative to day 0 and relative to MenACWY recipients. Because no day 14 peak-response samples were available, repertoires were characterized only after the peak T cell response. Reportedly, close to half of the unique spike-specific TCRs recognized epitopes lying outside the regions that are mutated in the B.1.351 and B.1.1.7 variants.

The sequence links TRBV28 to TRBJ2-3; the D gene remains uncertain. This TCR was sampled from an adult who received the AZD1222 COVID-19 vaccine. Here the sequenced sample was peripheral blood, taken 28 days after the second AZD1222 dose. At the DNA level, the sequence is TGTGCCAGCAGTCGATCCCCAGATACGCAGTATTTT. Translation gives CASSRSPDTQYF.